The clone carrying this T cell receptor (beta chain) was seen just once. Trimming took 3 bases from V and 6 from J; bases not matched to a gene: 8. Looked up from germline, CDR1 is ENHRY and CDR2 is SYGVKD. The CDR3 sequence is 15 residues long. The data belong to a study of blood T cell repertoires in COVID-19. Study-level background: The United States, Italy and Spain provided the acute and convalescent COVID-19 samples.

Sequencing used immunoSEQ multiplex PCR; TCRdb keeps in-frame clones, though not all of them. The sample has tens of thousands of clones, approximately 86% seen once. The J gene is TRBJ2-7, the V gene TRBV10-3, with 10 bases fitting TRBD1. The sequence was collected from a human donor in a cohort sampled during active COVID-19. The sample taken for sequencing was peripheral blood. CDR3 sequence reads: CAISDLRDRGPEQYF. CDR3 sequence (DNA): TGTGCCATCAGTGACCTCCGGGACAGGGGTCCCGAGCAGTACTTC.